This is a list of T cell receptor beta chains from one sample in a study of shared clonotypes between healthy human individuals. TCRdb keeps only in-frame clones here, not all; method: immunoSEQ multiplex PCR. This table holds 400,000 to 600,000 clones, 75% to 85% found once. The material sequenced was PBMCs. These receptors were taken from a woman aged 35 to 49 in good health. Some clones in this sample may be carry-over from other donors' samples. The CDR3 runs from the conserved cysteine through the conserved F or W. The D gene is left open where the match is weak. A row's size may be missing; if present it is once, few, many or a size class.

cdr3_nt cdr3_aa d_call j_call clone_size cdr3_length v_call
TGTGCCAGCAGTTTACAGGGTCAGTACACTGAAGCTTTCTTT CASSLQGQYTEAFF - TRBJ1-1 - 14 TRBV27
TGCAGCGCCCGGGACTTAACCTACGAGCAGTACTTC CSARDLTYEQYF - TRBJ2-7 - 12 TRBV29-1
TGTGCCAGCTGTGGAGGCCAGGGCTTCAGACTATACTTC CASCGGQGFRLYF - TRBJ2-7 - 13 TRBV6-6
TGTGCCAGCAGTTTATCGGCAGGAGCAAACACCGGGGAGCTGTTTTTT CASSLSAGANTGELFF - TRBJ2-2 few 16 TRBV27
TGTGCCAGCGCGACTGGAGTTTACGAGCAGTACTTC CASATGVYEQYF - TRBJ2-7 - 12 TRBV6-1
TGTGCCAGCAGTTTAAGGGGGTCTAACACCGGGGAGCTGTTTTTT CASSLRGSNTGELFF - TRBJ2-2 few 15 TRBV27
TGTGCCAGCTCATCCTGGGGGGAGGGGTCCTACAATGAGCAGTTCTTC CASSSWGEGSYNEQFF TRBD2 TRBJ2-1 - 16 TRBV18
TGTGCCAGCAGGTACACAGATACGCAGTATTTT CASRYTDTQYF - TRBJ2-3 - 11 TRBV6-6
TGTGCCAGCAGTCCGGCGGCGGGGCAGCGCACAGATACGCAGTATTTT CASSPAAGQRTDTQYF - TRBJ2-3 - 16 TRBV25-1
TGTGCCAGCAGCGTCGGACAGGCTAGCTACACCTTC CASSVGQASYTF TRBD1 TRBJ1-2 - 12 TRBV11-2
TGTGCCAGTAGTATAGAAACAGGGATGGATGAGCAGTTCTTC CASSIETGMDEQFF - TRBJ2-1 - 14 TRBV19
TGTGCCAGCAGCTTAGTAGTGGACAGGGGTGAAGCTTTCTTT CASSLVVDRGEAFF TRBD1 TRBJ1-1 few 14 TRBV5-4
TGCGCCAGCAGCCTGACTACGGACAGACCTAACTATGGCTACACCTTC CASSLTTDRPNYGYTF - TRBJ1-2 - 16 TRBV4-1
TGTGCCGGCGACAGGGCCTTTGAAGCTTTCTTT CAGDRAFEAFF TRBD1 TRBJ1-1 - 11 TRBV2
TGCAGCGTGGACAGGTCCACGGGGGGCGGGGAGCTGTTTTTT CSVDRSTGGGELFF - TRBJ2-2 - 14 TRBV29-1
TGTGCCAGCAGTGAATGGTCGGCAAGCCAAGAGACCCAGTACTTC CASSEWSASQETQYF - TRBJ2-5 once 15 TRBV25-1
TGTGCCAGCAGCCCTACAGGGTCCGCCTATGGCTACACCTTC CASSPTGSAYGYTF - TRBJ1-2 - 14 TRBV6-1
TGCGCCAGCAGCCGAGCAGGGGGAAGTAGTGGCTACACCTTC CASSRAGGSSGYTF TRBD1 TRBJ1-2 - 14 TRBV4-3
TGCGCCAGCAGCTTGGAAGGGTACAACGAAAAACTGTTTTTT CASSLEGYNEKLFF - TRBJ1-4 - 14 TRBV5-1
TGCGCCAGCAGCGAGGGCGGATCCTACGAGCAGTACTTC CASSEGGSYEQYF - TRBJ2-7 - 13 TRBV5-1
TGTGCCAGCAGAAGACAGGGGGGTCGGCGGAACACTGAAGCTTTCTTT CASRRQGGRRNTEAFF TRBD1 TRBJ1-1 - 16 TRBV7-8
TGTGCCAGCAGTGAAGCCAGGACCCAAGAGACCCAGTACTTC CASSEARTQETQYF - TRBJ2-5 - 14 TRBV2
TGTGCCAGCAGCCCAGGACTAGCTGGGGAGACCCAGTACTTC CASSPGLAGETQYF TRBD2 TRBJ2-5 - 14 TRBV11-2
TGCGCCAGCAGCCGGGACCCGAAGGGCGAGCAGTACTTC CASSRDPKGEQYF - TRBJ2-7 few 13 TRBV5-1
TGTGCCAGCAGCTTAGTCGGGACTAGCGGGCAAGAGACCCAGTACTTC CASSLVGTSGQETQYF TRBD2 TRBJ2-5 - 16 TRBV7-2
TGCGCCAGCAGCCCGGCCGGACAGGGGTTCTACGAGCAGTACTTC CASSPAGQGFYEQYF TRBD1 TRBJ2-7 - 15 TRBV5-1
TGCAGCGTTGACTCGCCGACCTACGAGCAGTACTTC CSVDSPTYEQYF - TRBJ2-7 - 12 TRBV29-1
TGCGCCAGCAGCCAAGAGACAGGGTCGGACACTGAAGCTTTCTTT CASSQETGSDTEAFF TRBD1 TRBJ1-1 - 15 TRBV4-3
TGTGCCAGCAGCCAAGACCCCGGGACAGGGGGCGGAGATACGCAGTATTTT CASSQDPGTGGGDTQYF TRBD1 TRBJ2-3 - 17 TRBV14
TGTGCCAGCAGGGGCCCCGGGGGGCGCGCTGAAGCTTTCTTT CASRGPGGRAEAFF - TRBJ1-1 - 14 TRBV27
TGTGCCAGCAGCTTTACTCCCGGGGAGCTGTTTTTT CASSFTPGELFF - TRBJ2-2 - 12 TRBV7-2
TGTGCCAGCTCACCAGTGCAGGGGAGACACTACGAGCAGTACTTC CASSPVQGRHYEQYF - TRBJ2-7 few 15 TRBV18
TGTGCCAGCAGCTCTTTTAGGGGTGGGGACACTGAAGCTTTCTTT CASSSFRGGDTEAFF - TRBJ1-1 - 15 TRBV11-2
TGTGCCAGCAGATGGCAGGCCCAATATGGCTACACCTTC CASRWQAQYGYTF - TRBJ1-2 many 13 TRBV19
TGTGCCAGCAGCTCGGACAGAAGCTCCTACGAGCAGTACTTC CASSSDRSSYEQYF - TRBJ2-7 - 14 TRBV7-9
TGCGCCAGCAGCTTGACCGCCAATGAGCAGTTCTTC CASSLTANEQFF - TRBJ2-1 - 12 TRBV5-1
TGTGCCAGCAGCTTATTATTAGGGACCGGGGAGCTGTTTTTT CASSLLLGTGELFF - TRBJ2-2 once 14 TRBV7-9
TGCGCCAGCAGCTTGTCTCTGAGTAACTATGGCTACACCTTC CASSLSLSNYGYTF - TRBJ1-2 - 14 TRBV5-1
TGTGCCAGTACCATAGGGCCCTGGGGTGGGCAGCCCCAGCATTTT CASTIGPWGGQPQHF - TRBJ1-5 - 15 TRBV19
TGTGCCAGCTCACCAGGGACAGGGACATACGAGCAGTACTTC CASSPGTGTYEQYF TRBD1 TRBJ2-7 few 14 TRBV18
TGTGCCAGCAGTTCCCACCCCGGACCCGTTCTGGAGAACACCATATATTTT CASSSHPGPVLENTIYF - TRBJ1-3 - 17 TRBV27
TGCGCCAGCAGCCAAGATAACTGGGGAGCGGGAGGAACTCAGTTCTTC CASSQDNWGAGGTQFF TRBD2 TRBJ2-1 - 16 TRBV4-3
TGTGCCAGCAGCCCTAACAGGGAGCAGTTCTTC CASSPNREQFF - TRBJ2-1 - 11 TRBV6-6
TGCGCCAGCAGCTGGTACGACACCTACGAGCAGTACTTC CASSWYDTYEQYF - TRBJ2-7 many 13 TRBV5-1
TGTGCCAGCAGTTCTGGGCTCCAGGCGGCTACTGAAAAACTGTTTTTT CASSSGLQAATEKLFF - TRBJ1-4 - 16 TRBV27